The rows below give T cell receptor beta chains drawn from one sample of a study of blood T cell repertoires in COVID-19. The assay was immunoSEQ multiplex PCR, and TCRdb's table has in-frame clones only and misses some. Of under 65,000 clones in the sample, about 72% were seen once. Sequencing was done on a sample of PBMCs or T cells enriched from blood (not recorded which). These TCRs come from a woman aged 50 to 60 with acute COVID-19. Both conserved end residues are part of each CDR3. Each record gives: J gene, clone size, D gene, V gene, CDR3 protein, CDR3 DNA. D genes are given only for firm matches. Clone size is given for some rows only: seen once, a few or many times, or a class if the clone is expanded.

>TRBJ1-2|once|-|TRBV18
CASSPLTEDYGYTF
TGTGCCAGCTCACCCCTGACAGAAGACTATGGCTACACCTTC
>TRBJ2-3|-|TRBD2|TRBV7-2
CASSLVRASGGYTDTQYF
TGTGCCAGCAGCTTAGTCAGGGCTAGCGGGGGATACACAGATACGCAGTATTTT
>TRBJ1-4|-|TRBD1|TRBV29-1
CSTAGQGDEKLFF
TGCAGCACTGCGGGACAGGGAGATGAAAAACTGTTTTTT
>TRBJ2-5|few|-|TRBV5-1
CASSPGHIQETQYF
TGCGCCAGCAGCCCAGGACACATCCAAGAGACCCAGTACTTC
>TRBJ1-1|few|TRBD1|TRBV4-2
CASSHPGQGAEAFF
TGTGCCAGCAGCCACCCCGGACAGGGAGCTGAAGCTTTCTTT
>TRBJ1-2|-|-|TRBV18
CASSPGGSYNYGYTF
TGTGCCAGCTCACCGGGGGGATCTTATAACTATGGCTACACCTTC
>TRBJ1-2|-|-|TRBV7-9
CAGSLTATANYGYTF
TGTGCCGGCAGCTTAACAGCGACAGCAAACTATGGCTACACCTTC
>TRBJ2-5|-|-|TRBV4-2
CASSQERGGAETQYF
TGTGCCAGCAGCCAAGAGAGAGGCGGGGCAGAGACCCAGTACTTC
>TRBJ2-2|-|-|TRBV2
CASIDSSSYTGELFF
TGTGCCAGCATTGACAGTTCTAGCTACACCGGGGAGCTGTTTTTT
>TRBJ1-1|-|TRBD1|TRBV9
CASSNPGQGSTEAFF
TGTGCCAGCAGCAACCCAGGACAGGGATCGACTGAAGCTTTCTTT